One and the same sample provided the 24 T cell receptor beta chains below, sequenced in a study of CD8 T cells in ankylosing spondylitis. Study results and caveats: Made up of eight highly homologous variants, a TCR beta motif appeared characteristic of ankylosing spondylitis blood.

MiXCR was run by TCRdb on the 5' RACE reads, yielding one entry per CDR3 protein. Of 700,000 or so distinct CDR3 sequences in the sample, around 17% were seen once. Antigens of these TCRs are unknown. Sequencing input: blood, either unsorted or a sorted T cell fraction (not recorded which). These receptors were taken from a male donor with ankylosing spondylitis.

This clonotype was observed a few times. V usage is TRBV9 and J usage is TRBJ2-2; D remains unclear. The V end was cut by 0 bases, the J end by 4 bases, with 10 bases between. Germline values: CDR1 SGDLS, CDR2 YYNGEE. The CDR3 extends over 15 amino acids. CDR3 sequence: CASSVVDTVTGELFF. The CDR3 coding sequence is TGTGCCAGCAGCGTAGTTGACACCGTCACCGGGGAGCTGTTTTTT.

The chain couples TRBV5-1 to TRBJ2-7, with D tentatively TRBD1 (5 bases). The CDR3 length is 15 residues. Germline V gene sequence: CDR1 SGHRS, CDR2 YFSETQ. Trimming removed 3 bases at V and 2 bases at J, with 15 bases between. The CDR3 region is CASSWGPELAYEQYF. The CDR3 bases are TGCGCCAGCAGCTGGGGCCCTGAGCTCGCCTACGAGCAGTACTTC.

The CDR3 sequence: CASSSSPSGSSYEQYF. The CDR3 DNA is TGTGCCAGCAGTTCTAGCCCTAGCGGGAGCTCCTACGAGCAGTACTTC. The chain recombines TRBV12-3 or TRBV12-4 with TRBJ2-7; TRBD2 agrees at 10 bases. The J segment lost 0 bases and the V segment lost 4 bases, leaving 6 bases of the junction unmatched. The CDR3 runs 16 residues.

The V call is TRBV5-6, the J call TRBJ2-1, with TRBD2 matching over 16 bases. CDR3 length: 18 amino acids. The ends lost 0 bases at V and 2 bases at J; junction bases unmatched: 2. Germline V gives CDR1 SGHDT, CDR2 YYEEEE. CDR3 nucleotide sequence: TGTGCCAGCAGCTTGGCTGGGACTAGCGGGAGGGCCTACAATGAGCAGTTCTTC. It yields the protein CASSLAGTSGRAYNEQFF. Full variable domain (rest looked up from reference TRBV5-6 and TRBJ2-1): DAGVTQSPTHLIKTRGQQVTLRCSPKSGHDTVSWYQQALGQGPQFIFQYYEEEERQRGNFPDRFSGHQFPNYSSELNVNALLLGDSALYLCASSLAGTSGRAYNEQFFGPGTRLTVL.

This sequence joins TRBV12-3 or TRBV12-4 and TRBJ1-1; D is possibly TRBD1 (6 bases). The CDR3 extends over 14 amino acids. V lost 7 bases, J lost 10 bases, and 22 bases lay in between. The DNA for the CDR3 is TGTGCCAGCAACCTAAACTCAGGGTGGGGGCCAGCTTTCTTT. This sequence encodes CASNLNSGWGPAFF.

This chain connects TRBV7-2 to TRBJ2-1; 7 bases are shared with TRBD2. CDR3 size: 16 residues. Germline V CDR1 and CDR2: SGHTA, FQGNSA. Trimming took 5 bases from V and 1 from J; bases not matched to a gene: 8. For the CDR3, the DNA is TGTGCCAGCAGCGGAGGAGTGGGAGGGTCCTACAATGAGCAGTTCTTC. Its protein is CASSGGVGGSYNEQFF.

This clonotype was picked up many times. The chain combines TRBV4-1 with TRBJ2-3, with 7 bases that match TRBD1. The V gene's germline CDR1 is MGHRA and CDR2 YSYEKL. The CDR3 is 13 residues long. Losses at the gene ends were 3 bases for V and 3 bases for J; bases not matched to a gene: 0. The CDR3 DNA is TGCGCCAGCAGCCAGACAGGGACAGATACGCAGTATTTT. Translation gives CASSQTGTDTQYF.

This chain connects TRBV20-1 to TRBJ1-5; D is undetermined. This CDR3 comprises 16 residues. The germline V and J ends were trimmed by 3 bases and 4 bases, with 19 bases remaining between them. Germline CDR1 DFQATT, CDR2 SNEGSKA (reference sequence). CDR3: CSARGSTKLGNQPQHF. In nucleotides, the CDR3 is TGCAGTGCTAGGGGATCGACCAAACTGGGGAATCAGCCCCAGCATTTT.

The rearrangement uses TRBV18 and TRBJ2-7; D is ambiguous. V shed 5 bases and J shed 4 bases, with 21 bases lying between them. CDR3 length: 16 amino acids. Germline CDR1 and CDR2: KGHSH and LQKENI. The CDR3 sequence: CASSGPVTAEAYEQYF. The DNA for the CDR3 is TGTGCCAGCTCAGGACCCGTAACAGCCGAGGCGTACGAGCAGTACTTC.

The V and J genes are TRBV20-1 and TRBJ2-7; unclear D gene. Germline values: CDR1 DFQATT, CDR2 SNEGSKA (reference sequence). V lost 1 base, J lost 0 bases, and 13 bases lay in between. This CDR3 comprises 15 residues. CDR3 coding DNA: TGCAGTGCTAGAGCATCGGCACCGAGCTCCTACGAGCAGTACTTC. It translates to CSARASAPSSYEQYF.

This clonotype was detected only a few times. V gene TRBV19 combines with J gene TRBJ2-1, with 12 nucleotides matching TRBD2. The V segment lost 8 bases and the J segment 11 bases; nucleotides outside the gene matches: 7. Germline V gene data show CDR1 as LNHDA and CDR2 as SQIVND (reference sequence). CDR3 length: 13 residues. The CDR3 region is CASQTSGGTKQFF. The CDR3 nucleotides are TGTGCCAGTCAGACTAGCGGGGGAACTAAGCAGTTCTTC.

V gene TRBV7-9 combines with J gene TRBJ2-1; D is uncertain. Per the germline V gene, CDR1 is SEHNR and CDR2 is FQNEAQ (reference sequence). V lost 1 base, J lost 0 bases, and 10 bases lay in between. The CDR3 is made up of 16 amino acids. Here the CDR3 DNA reads TGTGCCAGCAGCTTAGGGCCTATTAGCTCCTACAATGAGCAGTTCTTC. Translating gives CASSLGPISSYNEQFF.

This clonotype has at least ten counts. The V gene is TRBV29-1, the J gene TRBJ1-1, with unresolved D. Germline CDR1 SQVTM, CDR2 ANQGSEA. The V end lost 1 base, the J end lost 2 bases, and 8 bases lay between the germline ends. The CDR3 runs to 13 residues. CDR3 sequence reads: CSVEAGGNTEAFF. CDR3 bases: TGCAGCGTTGAAGCAGGCGGCAACACTGAAGCTTTCTTT.

This clonotype has more than one count but fewer than ten. V gene TRBV6-1 combines with J gene TRBJ2-1, with 10 bases lining up with TRBD2. This CDR3 is 15 amino acids long. Losses at the gene ends were 6 bases for V and 3 bases for J; bases not matched to a gene: 5. Germline V gene lookup returns CDR1 MNHNS and CDR2 SASEGT. The CDR3 sequence: CASSRGTSDYNEQFF. CDR3 nucleotide sequence: TGTGCCAGCAGCCGAGGGACTAGCGACTACAATGAGCAGTTCTTC.

This clonotype showed up just a few times. Here the CDR3 reads CASSQEWTGEEDTEAFF. Here the CDR3 DNA reads TGTGCCAGCAGCCAAGAATGGACAGGGGAGGAGGACACTGAAGCTTTCTTT. This sequence joins TRBV4-2 and TRBJ1-1, with 9 bases identical to TRBD1. This CDR3 is 17 amino acids long. Looked up from germline, CDR1 is LGHNA and CDR2 is YNFKEQ. Germline trimming cut 0 bases from V and 3 bases from J; bases unmatched to any gene: 8.

The chain couples TRBV7-2 to TRBJ2-2, with 7 bases fitting TRBD1. This CDR3 is built from 16 residues. Germline CDR1 reads SGHTA; CDR2 reads FQGNSA. Trimming removed 6 bases from V and 0 bases from J; junction bases left unmatched: 7. The CDR3 loop is CASRQTGDANTGELFF. The CDR3 coding sequence is TGTGCCAGCAGACAAACAGGGGACGCGAACACCGGGGAGCTGTTTTTT.

The V and J genes are TRBV2 and TRBJ2-3, with TRBD2 matching over 8 bases. Germline-derived CDR1 and CDR2 are SNHLY and FYNNEI. J gave up 7 bases and V 1 base, and 4 bases lay outside the gene matches. The CDR3 runs to 14 residues. The CDR3 DNA sequence: TGTGCCAGCAGTGAAGGGTTAGCGGGGTATACGCAGTATTTT. Translated, it gives CASSEGLAGYTQYF.

In this sample, this clonotype turned up a few times. This CDR3 is CASSSSLAGTSYEQYF. In DNA form, the CDR3 reads TGTGCCAGCAGTTCATCACTAGCGGGAACGAGCTACGAGCAGTACTTC. The chain employs TRBV12-3 or TRBV12-4 and TRBJ2-7, with 10 bases matching TRBD2. The junction had 9 bases not matched to a gene; V was cut back by 4 bases and J by 3 bases. The CDR3 length is 16 residues.

This clonotype was observed a handful of times. J is TRBJ2-7 and V is TRBV7-9; TRBD1 matches at 10 bases. V gave up 4 bases and J gave up 2 bases; unmatched junction bases: 5. The germline V gene encodes CDR1 SEHNR and CDR2 FQNEAQ (reference sequence). The length of the CDR3 is 15 residues. CDR3 in amino acids: CASSSGQGIPYEQYF. CDR3 in DNA: TGTGCCAGCAGCTCGGGACAGGGGATTCCCTACGAGCAGTACTTC. The whole variable domain, filled in from reference TRBV7-9 and TRBJ2-7, reads DTGVSQNPRHKITKRGQNVTFRCDPISEHNRLYWYRQTLGQGPEFLTYFQNEAQLEKSRLLSDRFSAERPKGSFSTLEIQRTEQGDSAMYLCASSSGQGIPYEQYFGPGTRLTVT.

The rearrangement joins TRBV12-3 or TRBV12-4 to TRBJ2-5; 9 nucleotides align to TRBD1. The CDR3 covers 14 residues. Trimming cost V 10 bases and J 2 bases; bases outside gene matches: 8. CDR3 protein: CATQTGGSQETQYF. Here the CDR3 DNA reads TGTGCCACCCAGACAGGGGGAAGTCAAGAGACCCAGTACTTC.

This clonotype was observed at least ten times. V gene TRBV29-1 combines with J gene TRBJ2-1; 11 bases map to TRBD1. J was trimmed by 7 bases and V by 5 bases; bases with no gene match: 7. Germline V gives CDR1 SQVTM, CDR2 ANQGSEA. The CDR3 has 14 residues. CDR3 in amino acids: CSVFGQGASNEQFF. CDR3 coding DNA: TGCAGCGTTTTCGGACAGGGGGCTAGTAATGAGCAGTTCTTC.

V and J are TRBV7-9 and TRBJ2-5; 8 bases are a match to TRBD2. The ends lost 5 bases at V and 5 bases at J; junction bases unmatched: 4. The CDR3 is 13 amino acids. Germline CDR1 is SEHNR and CDR2 is FQNEAQ (reference sequence). CDR3 amino acids: CASSKREWETQYF. The CDR3 DNA sequence: TGTGCCAGCAGCAAGCGGGAGTGGGAGACCCAGTACTTC.

The V gene is TRBV12-3 or TRBV12-4, the J gene TRBJ1-1; D possibly corresponds to TRBD1 (6 bases). V gave up 2 bases and J gave up 8 bases, with 9 bases separating them. The CDR3 totals 12 residues. The CDR3 region is CASSLTGNEAFF. CDR3 sequence (DNA): TGTGCCAGCAGTTTAACAGGGAACGAAGCTTTCTTT.

This sequence joins TRBV18 and TRBJ1-2; no clear D. This CDR3 is 14 amino acids long. Trimming pared 2 bases from V and 4 bases from J, leaving 11 bases between. In germline, CDR1 is KGHSH, CDR2 LQKENI. The CDR3: CASSPDNTFYGYTF. CDR3 in DNA: TGTGCCAGCTCACCAGATAACACCTTCTATGGCTACACCTTC.